These 10 T cell receptor beta chains originate from one sample sequenced in a study of vaccination effects on CD4 cells after COVID-19. Their antigens remain unidentified. The protocol was immunoSEQ multiplex PCR, while the TCRdb copy is restricted to in-frame clones and leaves out a portion. The sample has 50,000 to 65,000 clones, roughly 79% seen once. ViraFEST used viral peptide pools to expand antigen-specific CD4+ T cells before sequencing. Subsequent to 10 days of culture, CD4+ T cells were isolated. The sample in question was CD4+ T cells from PBMCs cultured with HCoV-229E spike peptides, obtained before COVID-19 vaccination. The source is a human donor who received a COVID-19 vaccine.

The chain employs TRBV4-2 and TRBJ1-4; D is possibly TRBD1 (5 bases). The V end lost 10 bases, the J end lost 10 bases, and 16 bases lay between the germline ends. CDR1 is LGHNA and CDR2 is YNFKEQ in the germline V gene. CDR3 length equals 12 residues. The CDR3 region is CATGTDSGKLFF. The CDR3, as DNA: TGTGCCACCGGGACGGACTCGGGAAAACTGTTTTTT.

J is TRBJ1-2 and V is TRBV6-5, with TRBD1 as a possible D gene (6 bases). The germline V gene has CDR1 MNHEY and CDR2 SVGAGI. The CDR3 extends over 14 amino acids. V lost 5 bases and J 8 bases, leaving 18 bases between the germline ends. The CDR3: CASSPPGQARGYTF. CDR3 DNA sequence: TGTGCCAGCAGTCCACCGGGACAAGCTAGGGGCTACACCTTC.

The V gene is TRBV9, the J gene TRBJ2-1, with a weak D call TRBD2 (5 bases). The length of the CDR3 is 15 residues. V was cut by 1 base and J by 10 bases, with 18 bases left in between. Germline V gives CDR1 SGDLS, CDR2 YYNGEE. This chain's CDR3 is CASSVLDYLPGEQFF. The CDR3 nucleotides are TGTGCCAGCAGCGTACTCGACTACCTACCGGGGGAGCAGTTCTTC.

This chain links TRBV7-8 with TRBJ2-2, with 7 bases identical to TRBD2. The V gene end was trimmed by 5 bases and the J gene end by 7 bases; junction bases not matched to a gene: 4. The CDR3 has 13 amino acids. The germline V gene has CDR1 SGHVS and CDR2 FQNEAQ. The CDR3 nucleotides read TGTGCCAGCAGCCGAAGGGAGGGCGGGGAGCTGTTTTTT. Residues: CASSRREGGELFF.

The chain links TRBV3-1 (or the pseudogene TRBV3-2) to TRBJ1-2; TRBD1 matches at 7 bases. This CDR3 region has 15 residues. V was pared by 4 bases and J by 4 bases, with 9 bases of the junction left unmatched. The germline V gene has CDR1 LGHDT and CDR2 YNNKEL (reference sequence). The CDR3 here is CASSPGQWESYGYTF. The CDR3, as DNA: TGTGCCAGCAGCCCGGGACAGTGGGAGTCCTATGGCTACACCTTC.

The genes are TRBV6-5 and TRBJ1-2; weak D call: TRBD1 (5 bases). CDR3 size: 15 residues. Trimming stripped 2 bases from V and 4 bases from J, with 14 bases between. The V gene's germline CDR1 is MNHEY and CDR2 SVGAGI. The CDR3 is CASSYDLGEVYGYTF. The CDR3 DNA sequence: TGTGCCAGCAGTTACGATTTGGGGGAAGTCTATGGCTACACCTTC.

This chain links TRBV10-3 with TRBJ1-6; 8 nucleotides line up with TRBD1. Germline CDR1 is ENHRY and CDR2 is SYGVKD. The V gene end was trimmed by 6 bases and the J gene end by 7 bases; junction bases not matched to a gene: 8. The CDR3 consists of 15 residues. This CDR3 reads CAIRETGVGNSPLHF. CDR3 DNA sequence: TGTGCCATCAGAGAGACAGGGGTGGGGAATTCACCCCTCCACTTT.

CDR3 sequence (DNA): TGTGCCAGTAGTCGTCGGGGGGGGGCGGAGACCCAGTACTTC. Translation gives CASSRRGGAETQYF. The chain combines TRBV19 with TRBJ2-5; 8 nucleotides match TRBD2. Unmatched junction bases numbered 7, after V lost 5 bases and J lost 5 bases. This CDR3 comprises 14 residues. Germline CDR1 and CDR2: LNHDA and SQIVND (reference sequence).

This clone was seen only a few times. The chain combines TRBV5-8 with TRBJ2-3; TRBD2 matches 11 bases. CDR1 SGHTS and CDR2 YDEGEE come from the germline V gene. This CDR3 is built from 14 residues. Trimming at V came to 8 bases and at J to 4 bases, leaving 6 bases not matched to a gene. CDR3 in DNA: TGTGCCAGTCCTACTAGCGGGGGCGCAGATACGCAGTATTTT. Translation gives CASPTSGGADTQYF.

The chain uses TRBV18 and TRBJ1-3; no clear D gene. V shed 3 bases and J shed 0 bases, with 9 bases lying between them. The CDR3 has 15 amino acids. Looked up from germline, CDR1 is KGHSH and CDR2 is LQKENI. As DNA, the CDR3 is TGTGCCAGCTCACCTCGACTTTCCTCTGGAAACACCATATATTTT. Translating it yields CASSPRLSSGNTIYF.